The 22 T cell receptor beta chains listed next were all sequenced from one sample in a study of cytomegalovirus exposure and HLA in healthy donors listed by TCRdb under 2017. Receptors were amplified or captured by the immunoSEQ multiplex PCR assay. TCRdb re-hosts the immuneACCESS table, in-frame sequences only. Its copies lack some clones; in the studies checked, an unresolved V gene accounts for under half of them, and the cause for the rest is not known. A total of roughly 200,000 clones appear in this sample, around nine tenths of them only once. Jointly, the top ten make up 6.5% to 7.5% of the sample. Sequenced sample: PBMCs. These receptors originate from a man younger than 40 in good health and CMV-seropositive.

CDR3 in amino acids: CASRAVAGTYEQYF. The CDR3 DNA reads TGTGCCAGTAGGGCCGTGGCAGGAACCTACGAGCAGTACTTC. V gene TRBV19 combines with J gene TRBJ2-7; D unclear. From germline, CDR1 is LNHDA and CDR2 SQIVND (reference sequence). V dropped 6 bases and J dropped 2 bases, with 14 bases sitting between them. This CDR3 has 14 residues.

The gene calls are TRBV11-2 and TRBJ2-1; D possibly corresponds to TRBD2 (5 bases). V lost 3 bases and J lost 9, with 15 bases in between. The germline gives CDR1 SGHAT, CDR2 FQNNGV. This CDR3 has 14 amino acids. CDR3 DNA: TGTGCCAGCAGCTTGGCGGGCTTGATAGGTGAGCAGTTCTTC. The encoded protein is CASSLAGLIGEQFF. Full variable domain (remainder filled in from reference TRBV11-2 and TRBJ2-1): EAGVAQSPRYKIIEKRQSVAFWCNPISGHATLYWYQQILGQGPKLLIQFQNNGVVDDSQLPKDRFSAERLKGVDSTLKIQPAKLEDSAVYLCASSLAGLIGEQFFGPGTRLTVL.

This clone appeared a few times. In DNA, the CDR3 is TGTGCCAGCAGTACAGGGAGTAGTGGCTACACCTTC. Translation: CASSTGSSGYTF. This chain joins TRBV27 and TRBJ1-2; D possibly corresponds to TRBD1 (6 bases). This CDR3 is 12 amino acids long. The V gene lost 5 bases and the J gene lost 7 bases, with 11 bases spanning the gap. The germline gives CDR1 MNHEY, CDR2 SMNVEV (reference sequence).

The chain uses TRBV4-3 and TRBJ1-2; D possibly corresponds to TRBD1 (5 bases). The V end was cut by 4 bases, the J end by 4 bases, with 16 bases between. This CDR3 comprises 15 residues. Germline assignment: CDR1 LGHNA and CDR2 YSLEER. The CDR3 nucleotides are TGCGCCAGCAGCCGCAGACAGACAAACGGCTATGGCTACACCTTC. This translates into CASSRRQTNGYGYTF.

The gene calls are TRBV28 and TRBJ1-2; maybe TRBD1 (6 bases). The CDR3 loop spans 14 amino acids. The germline V gene has CDR1 MDHEN and CDR2 SYDVKM. V lost 6 bases to trimming and J lost 2 bases, with 13 bases between them. Written as DNA, the CDR3 is TGTGCCAGCAGGGTTGGGGGCGCGAACTATGGCTACACCTTC. Its translation: CASRVGGANYGYTF.

The chain couples TRBV6-5 to TRBJ2-5; D not resolved. V lost 0 bases to trimming and J lost 5 bases, with 7 bases between them. CDR1 is MNHEY, CDR2 SVGAGI, per germline. This CDR3 is 13 amino acids long. This chain's CDR3 is CASSYSIEETQYF. In DNA, the CDR3 is TGTGCCAGCAGTTACTCGATCGAGGAGACCCAGTACTTC.

The gene calls are TRBV6-5 and TRBJ1-1; D perhaps matches TRBD1 (6 bases). This CDR3 contains 13 residues. Trimming pared 6 bases from V and 0 bases from J, leaving 8 bases between. The V gene's germline CDR1 is MNHEY and CDR2 SVGAGI. CDR3 sequence (DNA): TGTGCCAGCAGGAGACAGGTGAACACTGAAGCTTTCTTT. Its protein is CASRRQVNTEAFF.

This chain connects TRBV28 to TRBJ1-5, with TRBD1 matching 9 bases. The CDR3 sequence is 15 residues long. Germline loops: CDR1 MDHEN, CDR2 SYDVKM. Trimming cost V 7 bases and J 7 bases; bases outside gene matches: 11. This CDR3 is CASTTPGQGGQPQHF. In DNA, the CDR3 is TGTGCCAGCACCACCCCGGGACAGGGAGGCCAGCCCCAGCATTTT.

This rearrangement joins TRBV2 to TRBJ2-7; D unresolved. The length of the CDR3 is 16 residues. Deletions cut 4 bases from V and 2 bases from J, with 18 bases between. Germline V lookup: CDR1 SNHLY, CDR2 FYNNEI. CDR3 residues: CASSVLGHLLTYEQYF. The CDR3 DNA follows: TGTGCCAGCAGTGTATTGGGCCACCTGCTCACCTACGAGCAGTACTTC.

The chain recombines TRBV6-6 with TRBJ2-3; 13 bases are shared with TRBD2. The CDR3 covers 15 residues. Germline V lookup: CDR1 MNHNY, CDR2 SVGAGI (reference sequence). Germline trimming cut 4 bases from V and 7 bases from J; bases unmatched to any gene: 5. The DNA for the CDR3 is TGTGCCAGCAGTTCACTAGCGGGGGGGCCGCATACGCAGTATTTT. This gives the protein CASSSLAGGPHTQYF.

The V gene is TRBV28, the J gene TRBJ1-2; possible D gene TRBD1, 6 bases. Germline V gene lookup returns CDR1 MDHEN and CDR2 SYDVKM. This CDR3 spans 16 amino acids. V gave up 7 bases and J gave up 0 bases, with 18 bases separating them. CDR3 loop: CASTGHGTTSNYGYTF. CDR3 in DNA: TGTGCCAGCACGGGACACGGAACGACCTCTAACTATGGCTACACCTTC.

J is TRBJ2-1 and V is TRBV10-3; possible D gene TRBD2, 5 bases. There are 16 residues in the CDR3. CDR1 and CDR2 from the germline V gene are ENHRY and SYGVKD. Between the trimmed V and J ends, which lost 3 bases and 0 bases, there was a span of 12 bases. The CDR3 reads CAISDPAESSYNEQFF. The CDR3 coding sequence is TGTGCCATCAGTGATCCAGCGGAATCCTCCTACAATGAGCAGTTCTTC.

V and J are TRBV18 and TRBJ2-1; the match to TRBD1 covers 7 bases. The V and J ends lost 4 bases and 9 bases, in that order; junction bases with no gene match: 6. CDR1 and CDR2 from the germline V gene are KGHSH and LQKENI. The CDR3 spans 13 residues. The DNA for the CDR3 is TGTGCCAGCTCACAACAGGGGCGGAGTGAGCAGTTCTTC. This translates into CASSQQGRSEQFF.

The chain combines TRBV20-1 with TRBJ2-7; D ambiguous. The germline gives CDR1 DFQATT, CDR2 SNEGSKA (reference sequence). This CDR3 comprises 11 residues. Between the trimmed V and J ends, which lost 5 bases and 4 bases, there was a span of 9 bases. Written as DNA, the CDR3 is TGCAGTGCTCGCCTAACATACGAGCAGTACTTC. This gives the protein CSARLTYEQYF.

This rearrangement joins TRBV4-1 to TRBJ2-1; TRBD2 is a possible D gene (6 bases). V was pared by 0 bases and J by 7 bases, with 19 bases between. This CDR3 is 17 amino acids long. Germline assignment: CDR1 MGHRA and CDR2 YSYEKL. The CDR3 loop is CASSQDQALAARNEQFF. The CDR3 DNA reads TGCGCCAGCAGCCAAGATCAGGCTTTAGCGGCCCGGAATGAGCAGTTCTTC.

The chain has TRBV5-1 and TRBJ1-3, with D uncertain. The V end was cut by 0 bases, the J end by 2 bases, with 9 bases between. Germline CDR1 is SGHRS and CDR2 is YFSETQ. The CDR3 extends over 15 amino acids. CDR3 bases: TGCGCCAGCAGCTTGGCGCCAGATCCTGGAAACACCATATATTTT. This sequence encodes CASSLAPDPGNTIYF. Based on the CDR3 plus reference TRBV5-1 and TRBJ1-3, the full variable domain is KAGVTQTPRYLIKTRGQQVTLSCSPISGHRSVSWYQQTPGQGLQFLFEYFSETQRNKGNFPGRFSGRQFSNSRSEMNVSTLELGDSALYLCASSLAPDPGNTIYFGEGSWLTVV.

The V and J genes are TRBV5-4 and TRBJ2-7; TRBD2 agrees at 8 bases. The CDR3 totals 15 residues. Trimming cost V 3 bases and J 2 bases; bases outside gene matches: 7. The germline CDR1 and CDR2 sequences are SGHNT and YYREEE (reference sequence). The CDR3, as DNA: TGTGCCAGCAGCTCCCGGGGGGGGGACACCTACGAGCAGTACTTC. Translation gives CASSSRGGDTYEQYF.

J is TRBJ2-7 and V is TRBV19; D uncertain. CDR1 is LNHDA, CDR2 SQIVND, per germline (reference sequence). There are 14 residues in the CDR3. Trimming stripped 3 bases from V and 6 bases from J, with 15 bases between. CDR3: CASSMVGTALEQYF. The DNA for the CDR3 is TGTGCCAGTAGTATGGTGGGAACGGCGCTCGAGCAGTACTTC.

This chain joins TRBV20-1 and TRBJ2-7; D not certain. The V and J ends lost 7 bases and 2 bases respectively, with 9 bases between them. CDR3 length: 11 residues. Germline V CDR1 and CDR2: DFQATT, SNEGSKA (reference sequence). The DNA of the CDR3 is TGCAGTGGGTCAACAACCTACGAGCAGTACTTC. Its translation: CSGSTTYEQYF.

J is TRBJ2-3 and V is TRBV2; no clear D gene. CDR1 and CDR2 from the germline V gene are SNHLY and FYNNEI. This CDR3 is 14 amino acids long. The ends were cut back, 5 bases at V and 2 bases at J, with 11 bases in the middle. The CDR3 loop is CASSSYVLTDTQYF. CDR3 DNA sequence: TGTGCCAGCAGTTCTTACGTCCTCACAGATACGCAGTATTTT.

This chain's CDR3 is CASRGTRAGGELFF. The DNA for the CDR3 is TGTGCCAGCAGGGGGACTAGGGCGGGCGGGGAGCTGTTTTTT. The chain couples TRBV2 to TRBJ2-2, with TRBD2 identical over 8 bases. After removal of 6 bases from V and 7 bases from J, the junction contained 7 bases not matched to a gene. This CDR3 contains 14 residues. Germline loops: CDR1 SNHLY, CDR2 FYNNEI. Full variable domain (missing parts from reference TRBV2 and TRBJ2-2): EPEVTQTPSHQVTQMGQEVILRCVPISNHLYFYWYRQILGQKVEFLVSFYNNEISEKSEIFDDQFSVERPDGSNFTLKIRSTKLEDSAMYFCASRGTRAGGELFFGEGSRLTVL.

This sequence joins TRBV19 and TRBJ2-5, with 9 bases that match TRBD2. The CDR3 is 17 residues long. The V and J ends lost 7 bases and 1 base, in that order; junction bases with no gene match: 13. CDR1 is LNHDA, CDR2 SQIVND, per germline (reference sequence). As DNA, the CDR3 is TGTGCCAGTAACCCCAGGAGCCTAGCGGGAAGCCAAGAGACCCAGTACTTC. Protein sequence: CASNPRSLAGSQETQYF.